This T cell receptor beta chain was identified during a study of blood T cell repertoires in COVID-19. Study-level background: Samples representing acute and convalescent COVID-19 were sourced from the United States, Italy and Spain.

The CDR3 sequence is 13 residues long. The germline gives CDR1 SNHLY, CDR2 FYNNEI. The junction had 7 bases not matched to a gene; V was cut back by 7 bases and J by 5 bases. In the source study's methods: Counts of nucleated cells, estimated from reference gene primer amplification, were obtained. Libraries were prepared by immunoSEQ multiplex PCR; TCRdb keeps only in-frame clonotypes and omits some of them. The V and J calls and clone size come from that table; D and trimming were worked out from the DNA. The repertoire consists of about 73,000 clones, with approximately 84% occurring once and the leading ten covering approximately 29%.

Sequenced material: peripheral blood. V and J are TRBV2 and TRBJ1-2, with TRBD1 matching over 7 bases. This clonotype was obtained from a human donor in a cohort sampled during active COVID-19. The CDR3 protein is CASTERDSYGYTF. As DNA, the CDR3 is TGTGCCAGCACCGAGAGGGACAGTTATGGCTACACCTTC.